This T cell receptor (beta chain) was found in a study of PD-1 blockade in classical Hodgkin lymphoma (dated by TCRdb to the early 2020s). For context, the study as a whole: Nivolumab dosing was 3 mg/kg intravenously every 2 weeks, continuing until either disease progression or unacceptable toxicity. The study used CyTOF and TCR beta sequencing to define a peripheral blood immune signature of response to PD-1 blockade in classical Hodgkin lymphoma.

V is reduced by 3 bases and J by 6 bases, leaving a spacing of 11 bases between them. From cysteine to phenylalanine, the CDR3 is 13 amino acids long. Only the CDR3 part of the read is kept: 39 bases, read in frame from the first base. From a lookup of the germline V gene, CDR1 and CDR2 are SGHNT and YENEEA. What the authors observed across the whole study: Patients starting nivolumab less than 1 year after ASCT had lower diversity and were excluded from later analyses to avoid confounding by immune reconstitution. A significant rise by C4D1 was seen in CD4+ but not CD8+ TCR diversity (p=0.0027 vs p=0.16), with the rise being most apparent in complete responders (p=0.02). The study was restricted to a single clinical trial cohort, and the causes of repertoire differences, possibly disease activity or prior therapy, were left undefined. Newly diagnosed patients were reported to have lower baseline TCR diversity than healthy donors, and relapsed/refractory patients were reported to have lower baseline TCR diversity still. Trial patients achieving complete response had baseline diversity similar to newly diagnosed patients, whereas partial responders and progressors had significantly lower diversity.

Genomic DNA was extracted with the Qiagen DNeasy kit from unsorted PBMCs and from negatively selected CD4+ and CD8+ fractions. TCR beta CDR3 regions were amplified by immunoSEQ multiplex PCR using primers annealing to V and J segments. Amplification bias was minimized using a synthetic immune receptor repertoire, and residual bias was removed computationally after sequencing. Per the original workflow: Custom Python scripts were used to quantify repertoire diversity as the Shannon entropy index. Unsorted, CD4+ and CD8+ repertoires were analyzed separately, except for combined analyses in which CD4+ and CD8+ sequences were merged in silico. A clone was considered expanded if an increase in frequency of at least 2-fold after treatment relative to C1D1 was found, and a pseudocount of 0.5 was applied to clones undetected at baseline. Singleton clones were defined as clones with 0 or 1 copy at C1D1, and non-singleton clones were defined as clones with 2 or more copies. Clones expanded in unsorted samples were assigned a CD4+, CD8+ or unknown annotation through matching of protein sequences in sorted samples from the same patient. Wilcoxon tests on paired samples were used to test changes in diversity from C1D1 to C4D1. TCRdb retrieved this table from immuneACCESS and kept in-frame rearrangements only. Not all clones are present; in checked studies, unresolved V genes account for under half, and no reason is known for the remainder. The V and J calls and clone size were taken over from that table, and D and trimming were inferred from the DNA. The sample has 25,000 to 35,000 clones on record, 72% of them singletons. 3.9% of the sample rests with the top ten.

Details on this clone: The antigen this receptor binds is unknown. The input lacks base qualities; no much larger clone sits a single base away.

The time point label, as the study defines it: cycle 4 day 1 (C4D1), after five to seven weeks of nivolumab. Every trial patient had relapsed after autologous stem cell transplantation, and cohorts A, B and C differed in prior brentuximab vedotin exposure. The trial cohort was composed of 55 to 65 patients with relapsed/refractory classical Hodgkin lymphoma, for whom complete response, partial response or progressive disease was recorded as best overall response. In the multi-cohort phase II CheckMate 205 trial, trial patients received single-agent nivolumab. An independent review committee assessed best overall response by applying the 2007 International Working Group response criteria. PBMCs from the trial were collected at three points: immediately before nivolumab initiation (C1D1), and during therapy at cycle 2 day 1 and cycle 4 day 1. Peripheral blood was collected in 8 mL Vacutainer Cell Preparation Tubes, from which PBMCs were isolated by centrifugation and then cryopreserved.

The starting material was peripheral blood mononuclear cells (PBMCs), obtained before the fourth cycle of nivolumab. Recombination joined TRBV11-3 with TRBJ1-1, with no reliable assignment of the D segment. The TCR was taken from a human donor with classical Hodgkin lymphoma. The CDR3 sequence is CASSFGERSEAFF. The sequence in DNA is TGTGCCAGCAGCTTCGGTGAGAGATCTGAAGCTTTCTTT. The full variable domain, with segments outside the CDR3 supplied by the reference TRBV11-3 and TRBJ1-1 proteins, appears as EAGVVQSPRYKIIEKKQPVAFWCNPISGHNTLYWYLQNLGQGPELLIRYENEEAVDDSQLPKDRFSAERLKGVDSTLKIQPAELGDSAVYLCASSFGERSEAFFGQGTRLTVV.